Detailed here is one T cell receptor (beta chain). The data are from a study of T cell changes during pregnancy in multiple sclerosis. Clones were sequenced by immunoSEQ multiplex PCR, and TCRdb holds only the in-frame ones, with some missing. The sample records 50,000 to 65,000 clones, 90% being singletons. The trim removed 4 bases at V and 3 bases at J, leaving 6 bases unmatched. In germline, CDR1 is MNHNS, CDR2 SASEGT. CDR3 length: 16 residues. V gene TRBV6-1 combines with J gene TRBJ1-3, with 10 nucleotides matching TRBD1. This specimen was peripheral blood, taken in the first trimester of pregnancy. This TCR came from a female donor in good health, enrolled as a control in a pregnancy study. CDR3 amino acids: CASSASTGGFGNTIYF. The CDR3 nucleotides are TGTGCCAGCAGTGCTTCGACAGGGGGCTTTGGAAACACCATATATTTT.